A selection of T cell receptor beta chains follows, all from one sample in a study of T cells of healthy individuals. TCRdb reprocessed the 5' RACE reads via MiXCR and lists one record per CDR3 protein. The table records 90,000 to 100,000 distinct CDR3 sequences, approximately 16% of them present only once. Receptor source: a human donor in good health. CDR3s include the opening cysteine and the closing phenylalanine or tryptophan. D genes are given only for firm matches. Size values are once, few and many counts, or a class for expanded clones, and some rows have none.

j_call d_call clone_size v_call cdr3_aa cdr3_nt
TRBJ1-5 - - TRBV19 CASSIGGTDQPQHF TGTGCCAGTAGTATTGGGGGCACAGATCAGCCCCAGCATTTT
TRBJ2-3 - few TRBV18 CASSPSPGADTQYF TGTGCCAGCTCACCGTCACCGGGGGCAGATACGCAGTATTTT
TRBJ2-5 - - TRBV28 CASSLVLARARETQYF TGTGCCAGCAGTTTAGTTCTAGCCAGGGCGCGAGAGACCCAGTACTTC
TRBJ1-1 - - TRBV5-5 CAFSKGGLLNTEAFF TGTGCCTTCTCAAAAGGTGGACTCTTGAACACTGAAGCTTTCTTT
TRBJ1-2 - many TRBV20-1 CSATDSYGYTF TGCAGTGCCACTGACAGCTATGGCTACACCTTC
TRBJ2-3 - many TRBV7-9 CASSPKGPDTQYF TGTGCCAGCAGCCCCAAGGGTCCAGATACGCAGTATTTT
TRBJ2-3 - many TRBV10-3 CAISESVNPADTQYF TGTGCCATCAGTGAGTCGGTCAATCCGGCAGATACGCAGTATTTT
TRBJ2-7 TRBD2 - TRBV6-6 CASSFTLAGDDEQYF TGTGCCAGCAGTTTCACGCTAGCGGGGGACGACGAGCAGTACTTC
TRBJ2-3 - - TRBV5-1 CASRMGIAGTDTQYF TGCGCCAGCAGGATGGGGATAGCGGGCACAGATACGCAGTATTTT
TRBJ2-7 - many TRBV20-1 CSARDRRSFLAYEQYF TGCAGTGCTAGAGATCGTCGATCCTTCCTGGCCTACGAGCAGTACTTC
TRBJ2-1 TRBD2 few TRBV20-1 CSASLRDYLYNEQFF TGCAGTGCTTCACTCCGGGACTACCTTTACAATGAGCAGTTCTTC
TRBJ2-2 TRBD1 few TRBV30 CAWSPGQGATGELFF TGTGCCTGGTCCCCGGGACAGGGGGCCACCGGGGAGCTGTTTTTT
TRBJ1-2 - many TRBV20-1 CSASEHATNYGYTF TGCAGTGCCAGCGAACACGCCACTAACTATGGCTACACCTTC
TRBJ1-1 - few TRBV6-1 CASSEVMGWGKRVNTEAFF TGTGCCAGCAGTGAAGTTATGGGTTGGGGAAAACGAGTGAACACTGAAGCTTTCTTT
TRBJ2-5 - - TRBV20-1 CSASGNSWGETQYF TGCAGTGCTAGCGGTAACTCCTGGGGAGAGACCCAGTACTTC
TRBJ2-3 - once TRBV7-9 CASSTQGLGSDTQYF TGTGCCAGCAGCACGCAGGGCCTCGGCTCAGATACGCAGTATTTT
TRBJ2-3 - - TRBV28 CASSQNVADTQYF TGTGCCAGCAGTCAGAATGTGGCAGATACGCAGTATTTT
TRBJ1-1 - many TRBV18 CASSPGGDTEAFF TGTGCCAGCTCACCAGGAGGGGACACTGAAGCTTTCTTT
TRBJ2-1 TRBD1 few TRBV29-1 CSARTGTHSYNEQFF TGCAGCGCCCGGACAGGGACCCACTCCTACAATGAGCAGTTCTTC
TRBJ1-5 TRBD1 few TRBV28 CASSLSVGGAWQPQHF TGTGCCAGCAGTTTATCGGTAGGGGGCGCGTGGCAGCCCCAGCATTTT
TRBJ2-3 TRBD2 few TRBV3-1 CASSPRGEAADTQYF TGTGCCAGCAGCCCCCGGGGGGAGGCTGCAGATACGCAGTATTTT
TRBJ2-3 - few TRBV11-2 CASSPERSDTQYF TGTGCCAGCAGCCCAGAACGATCAGATACGCAGTATTTT
TRBJ2-3 - few TRBV28 CASSFASPDTQYF TGTGCCAGCAGTTTCGCTAGCCCAGATACGCAGTATTTT
TRBJ1-2 - - TRBV6-5 CASSYGGRYGGYTF TGTGCCAGCAGTTATGGGGGGCGGTATGGTGGCTACACCTTC
TRBJ1-5 TRBD1 - TRBV12-3/TRBV12-4 CASSHQSFEQGRQPQHF TGTGCCAGCAGTCACCAATCATTTGAACAGGGGCGGCAGCCCCAGCATTTT
TRBJ2-3 - many TRBV20-1 CSARPGPSTDTQYF TGCAGTGCTAGACCGGGACCATCCACAGATACGCAGTATTTT
TRBJ2-5 TRBD2 - TRBV9 CASSAGGTEETQYF TGTGCCAGCAGCGCGGGGGGTACAGAAGAGACCCAGTACTTC